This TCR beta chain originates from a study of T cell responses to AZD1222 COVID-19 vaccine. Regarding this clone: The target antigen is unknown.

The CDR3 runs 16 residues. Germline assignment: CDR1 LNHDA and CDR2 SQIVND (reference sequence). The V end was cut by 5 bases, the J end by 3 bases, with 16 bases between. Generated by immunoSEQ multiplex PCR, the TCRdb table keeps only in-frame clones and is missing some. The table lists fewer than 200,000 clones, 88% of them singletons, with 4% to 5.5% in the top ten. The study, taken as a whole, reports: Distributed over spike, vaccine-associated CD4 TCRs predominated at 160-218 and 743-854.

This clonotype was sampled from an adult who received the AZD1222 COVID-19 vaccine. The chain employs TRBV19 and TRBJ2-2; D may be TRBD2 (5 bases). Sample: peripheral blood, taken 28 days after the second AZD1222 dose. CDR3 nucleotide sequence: TGTGCCAGTAGTTTCGCGCGGGCCGCCGACACCGGGGAGCTGTTTTTT. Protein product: CASSFARAADTGELFF.